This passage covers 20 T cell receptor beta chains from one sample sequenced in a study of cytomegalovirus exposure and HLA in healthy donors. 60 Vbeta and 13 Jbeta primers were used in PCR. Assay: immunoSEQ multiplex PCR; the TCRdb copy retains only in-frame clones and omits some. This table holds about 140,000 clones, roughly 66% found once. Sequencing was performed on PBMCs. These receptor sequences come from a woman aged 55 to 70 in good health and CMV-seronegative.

CDR3 DNA: TGTCTAGCGGGGAGAAGCACAGATACGCAGTATTTT. It encodes CLAGRSTDTQYF. The chain is built from TRBV21-1 and TRBJ2-3; the table assigns TRBD2, which was not confirmed against the DNA. TRBV21-1 is given as a pseudogene. The CDR3 covers 12 residues.

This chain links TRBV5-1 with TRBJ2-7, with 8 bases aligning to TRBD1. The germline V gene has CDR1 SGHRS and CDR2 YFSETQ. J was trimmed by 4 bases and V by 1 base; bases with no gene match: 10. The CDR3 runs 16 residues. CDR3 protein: CASSLYRQGKLYEQYF. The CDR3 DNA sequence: TGCGCCAGCAGCTTGTATAGACAGGGGAAATTATACGAGCAGTACTTC.

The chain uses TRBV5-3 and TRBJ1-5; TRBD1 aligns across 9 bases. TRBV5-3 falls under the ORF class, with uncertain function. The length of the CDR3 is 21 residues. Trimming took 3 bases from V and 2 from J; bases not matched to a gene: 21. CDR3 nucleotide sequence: TGTGCCAGAAGCTCGTCCCCCGACGACAGGGGGTTATGGGGTGGCAATCAGCCCCAGCATTTT. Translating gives CARSSSPDDRGLWGGNQPQHF.

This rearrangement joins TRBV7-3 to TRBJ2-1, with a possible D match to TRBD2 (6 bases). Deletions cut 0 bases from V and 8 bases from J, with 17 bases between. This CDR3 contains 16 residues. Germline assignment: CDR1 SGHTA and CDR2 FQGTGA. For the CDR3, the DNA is TGTGCCAGCAGCTTAACGCTAGCGACGACCAGGGATGAGCAGTTCTTC. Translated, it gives CASSLTLATTRDEQFF. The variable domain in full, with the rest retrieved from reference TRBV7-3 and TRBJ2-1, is GAGVSQTPSNKVTEKGKYVELRCDPISGHTALYWYRQSLGQGPEFLIYFQGTGAADDSGLPNDRFFAVRPEGSVSTLKIQRTERGDSAVYLCASSLTLATTRDEQFFGPGTRLTVL.

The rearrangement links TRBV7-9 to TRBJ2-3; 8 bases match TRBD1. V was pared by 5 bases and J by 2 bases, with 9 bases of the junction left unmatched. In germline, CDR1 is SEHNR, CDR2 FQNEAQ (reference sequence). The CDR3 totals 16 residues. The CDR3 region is CASSPGDRTFTDTQYF. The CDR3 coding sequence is TGTGCCAGCAGCCCCGGGGACAGGACCTTCACAGATACGCAGTATTTT.

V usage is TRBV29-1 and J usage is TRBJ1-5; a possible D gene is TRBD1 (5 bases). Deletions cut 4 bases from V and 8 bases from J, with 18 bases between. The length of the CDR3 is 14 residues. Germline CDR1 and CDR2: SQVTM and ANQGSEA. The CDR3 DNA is TGCAGCGTTGCCCAGGGTAACGGAGCGAAGCCCCAGCATTTT. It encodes CSVAQGNGAKPQHF.

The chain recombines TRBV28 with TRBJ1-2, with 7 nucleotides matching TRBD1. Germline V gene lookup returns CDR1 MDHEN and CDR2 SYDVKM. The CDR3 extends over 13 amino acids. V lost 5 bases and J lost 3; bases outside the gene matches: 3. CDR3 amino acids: CASSVGTDYGYTF. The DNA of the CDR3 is TGTGCCAGCAGTGTCGGGACAGACTATGGCTACACCTTC.

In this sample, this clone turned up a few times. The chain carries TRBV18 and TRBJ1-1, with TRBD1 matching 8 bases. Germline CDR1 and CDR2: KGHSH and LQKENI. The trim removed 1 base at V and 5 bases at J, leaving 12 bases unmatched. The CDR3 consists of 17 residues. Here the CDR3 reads CASSPRGSGQGGTEAFF. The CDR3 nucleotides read TGTGCCAGCTCACCACGGGGTAGTGGACAGGGAGGTACTGAAGCTTTCTTT.

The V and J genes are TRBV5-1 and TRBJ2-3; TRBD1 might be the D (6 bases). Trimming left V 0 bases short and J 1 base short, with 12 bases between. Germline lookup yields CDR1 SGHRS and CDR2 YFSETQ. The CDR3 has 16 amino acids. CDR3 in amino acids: CASSLERPGGTDTQYF. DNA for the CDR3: TGCGCCAGCAGCTTGGAGCGGCCAGGGGGCACAGATACGCAGTATTTT.

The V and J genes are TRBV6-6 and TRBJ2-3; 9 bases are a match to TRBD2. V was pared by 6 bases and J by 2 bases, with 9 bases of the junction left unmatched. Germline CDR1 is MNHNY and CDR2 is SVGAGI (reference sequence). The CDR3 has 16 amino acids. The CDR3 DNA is TGTGCCAGCAGCGGAGGGGGCGGGAGGGCCACAGATACGCAGTATTTT. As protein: CASSGGGGRATDTQYF.

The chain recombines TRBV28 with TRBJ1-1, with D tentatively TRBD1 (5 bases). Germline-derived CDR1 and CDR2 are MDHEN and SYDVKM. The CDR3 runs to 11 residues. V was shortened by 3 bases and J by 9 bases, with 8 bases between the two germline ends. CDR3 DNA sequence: TGTGCCAGCAGTTTGGGGCCCAAAGCTTTCTTT. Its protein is CASSLGPKAFF.

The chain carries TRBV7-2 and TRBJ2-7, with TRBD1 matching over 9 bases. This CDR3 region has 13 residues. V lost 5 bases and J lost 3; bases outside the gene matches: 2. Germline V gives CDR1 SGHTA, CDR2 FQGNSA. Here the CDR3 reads CASSRGQGYEQYF. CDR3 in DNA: TGTGCCAGCAGCCGGGGACAGGGCTACGAGCAGTACTTC.

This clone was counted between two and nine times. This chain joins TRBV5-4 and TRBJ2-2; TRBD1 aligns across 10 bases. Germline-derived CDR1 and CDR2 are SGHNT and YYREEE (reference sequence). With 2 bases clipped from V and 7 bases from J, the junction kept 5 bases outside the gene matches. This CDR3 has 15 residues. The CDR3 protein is CASSLPGQGIGELFF. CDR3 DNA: TGTGCCAGCAGCTTACCGGGACAGGGGATCGGGGAGCTGTTTTTT.

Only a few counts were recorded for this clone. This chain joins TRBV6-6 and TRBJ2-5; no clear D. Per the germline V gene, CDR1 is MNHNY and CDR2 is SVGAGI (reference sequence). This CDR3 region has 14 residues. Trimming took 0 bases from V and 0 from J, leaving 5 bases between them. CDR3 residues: CASSYSQYQETQYF. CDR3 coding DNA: TGTGCCAGCAGTTACTCTCAGTACCAAGAGACCCAGTACTTC.

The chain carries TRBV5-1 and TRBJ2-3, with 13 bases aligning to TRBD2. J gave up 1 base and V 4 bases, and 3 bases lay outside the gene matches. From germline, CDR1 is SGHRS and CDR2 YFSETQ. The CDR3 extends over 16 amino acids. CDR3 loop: CASSPGLAGGTDTQYF. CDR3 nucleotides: TGCGCCAGCAGCCCCGGACTAGCGGGGGGCACAGATACGCAGTATTTT. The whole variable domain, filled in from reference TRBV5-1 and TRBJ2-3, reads KAGVTQTPRYLIKTRGQQVTLSCSPISGHRSVSWYQQTPGQGLQFLFEYFSETQRNKGNFPGRFSGRQFSNSRSEMNVSTLELGDSALYLCASSPGLAGGTDTQYFGPGTRLTVL.

The CDR3 loop is CASGDSGASTDTQYF. The CDR3 coding sequence is TGTGCCAGCGGCGATAGCGGGGCTAGCACAGATACGCAGTATTTT. The chain has TRBV9 and TRBJ2-3; TRBD2 agrees at 8 bases. Looked up from germline, CDR1 is SGDLS and CDR2 is YYNGEE. V shed 7 bases, J shed 0 bases, and the junction held 7 bases outside the gene matches. The CDR3 consists of 15 residues.

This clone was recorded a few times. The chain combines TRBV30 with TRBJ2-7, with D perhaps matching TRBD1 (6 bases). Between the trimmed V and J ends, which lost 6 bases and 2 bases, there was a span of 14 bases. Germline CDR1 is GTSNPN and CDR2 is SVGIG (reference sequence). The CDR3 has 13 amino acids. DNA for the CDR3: TGTGCCTGTATAACACAGGGAACCTACGAGCAGTACTTC. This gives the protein CACITQGTYEQYF.

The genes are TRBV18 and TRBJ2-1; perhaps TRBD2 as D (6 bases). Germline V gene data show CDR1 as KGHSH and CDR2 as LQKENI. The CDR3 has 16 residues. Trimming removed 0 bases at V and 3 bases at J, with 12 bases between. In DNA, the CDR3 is TGTGCCAGCTCACCACCGGGGGGAAACTACTACAATGAGCAGTTCTTC. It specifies CASSPPGGNYYNEQFF.

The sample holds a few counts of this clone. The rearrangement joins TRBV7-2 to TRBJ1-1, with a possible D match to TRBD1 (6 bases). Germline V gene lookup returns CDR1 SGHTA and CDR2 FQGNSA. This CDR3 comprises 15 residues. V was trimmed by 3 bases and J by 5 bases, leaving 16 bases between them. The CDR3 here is CASSFGTRRSTEAFF. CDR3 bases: TGTGCCAGCAGCTTCGGGACACGAAGGAGTACTGAAGCTTTCTTT. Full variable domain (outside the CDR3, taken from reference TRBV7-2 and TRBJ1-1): GAGVSQSPSNKVTEKGKDVELRCDPISGHTALYWYRQSLGQGLEFLIYFQGNSAPDKSGLPSDRFSAERTGGSVSTLTIQRTQQEDSAVYLCASSFGTRRSTEAFFGQGTRLTVV.

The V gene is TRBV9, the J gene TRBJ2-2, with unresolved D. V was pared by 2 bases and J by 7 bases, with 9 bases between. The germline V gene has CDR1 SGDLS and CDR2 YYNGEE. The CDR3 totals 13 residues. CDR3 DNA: TGTGCCAGCAGCGTCGGTTCGAGCGGGGAGCTGTTTTTT. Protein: CASSVGSSGELFF. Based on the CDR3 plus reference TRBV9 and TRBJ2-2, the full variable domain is DSGVTQTPKHLITATGQRVTLRCSPRSGDLSVYWYQQSLDQGLQFLIQYYNGEERAKGNILERFSAQQFPDLHSELNLSSLELGDSALYFCASSVGSSGELFFGEGSRLTVL.